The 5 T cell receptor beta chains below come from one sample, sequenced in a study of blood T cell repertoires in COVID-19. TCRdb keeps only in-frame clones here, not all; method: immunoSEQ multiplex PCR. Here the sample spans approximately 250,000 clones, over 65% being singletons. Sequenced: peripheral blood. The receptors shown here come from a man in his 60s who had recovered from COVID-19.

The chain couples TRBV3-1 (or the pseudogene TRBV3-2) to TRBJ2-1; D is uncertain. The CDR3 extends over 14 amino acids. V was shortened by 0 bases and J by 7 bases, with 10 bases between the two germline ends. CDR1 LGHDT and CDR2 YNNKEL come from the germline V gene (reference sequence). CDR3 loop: CASSQDRPGNEQFF. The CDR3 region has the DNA TGTGCCAGCAGCCAAGATAGGCCCGGGAATGAGCAGTTCTTC.

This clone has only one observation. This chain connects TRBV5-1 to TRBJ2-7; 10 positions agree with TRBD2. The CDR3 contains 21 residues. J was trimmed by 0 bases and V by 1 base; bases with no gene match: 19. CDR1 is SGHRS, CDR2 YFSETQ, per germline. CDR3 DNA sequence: TGCGCCAGCAGCTTGAGAGGCGGTCGGGGTCTAGCGGGAGAAAACTCCTACGAGCAGTACTTC. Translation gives CASSLRGGRGLAGENSYEQYF.

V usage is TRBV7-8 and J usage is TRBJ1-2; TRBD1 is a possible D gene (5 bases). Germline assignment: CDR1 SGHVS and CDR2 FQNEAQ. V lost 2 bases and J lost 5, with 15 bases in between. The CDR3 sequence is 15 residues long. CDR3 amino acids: CASSLRGLPEYGYTF. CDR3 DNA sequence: TGTGCCAGCAGCTTACGGGGACTTCCCGAATATGGCTACACCTTC.

The CDR3 DNA sequence: TGTGCCAGCAGCTCGCCGTCCCAGGGTGATATCAAGCAGTACTTC. Amino acid sequence: CASSSPSQGDIKQYF. V gene TRBV7-9 combines with J gene TRBJ2-7; possibly TRBD1 for D (5 bases). V lost 4 bases and J 8 bases, leaving 21 bases between the germline ends. The CDR3 contains 15 residues. Germline CDR1 SEHNR, CDR2 FQNEAQ (reference sequence).

CDR3 DNA: TGTGCCAGCAGCTATGGACAATTGAACACTGAAGCTTTCTTT. This translates into CASSYGQLNTEAFF. The V call is TRBV5-6, the J call TRBJ1-1; a weak D match, TRBD1 (5 bases). Germline loops: CDR1 SGHDT, CDR2 YYEEEE. There are 14 residues in the CDR3. Trimming took 3 bases from V and 0 from J, leaving 9 bases between them.